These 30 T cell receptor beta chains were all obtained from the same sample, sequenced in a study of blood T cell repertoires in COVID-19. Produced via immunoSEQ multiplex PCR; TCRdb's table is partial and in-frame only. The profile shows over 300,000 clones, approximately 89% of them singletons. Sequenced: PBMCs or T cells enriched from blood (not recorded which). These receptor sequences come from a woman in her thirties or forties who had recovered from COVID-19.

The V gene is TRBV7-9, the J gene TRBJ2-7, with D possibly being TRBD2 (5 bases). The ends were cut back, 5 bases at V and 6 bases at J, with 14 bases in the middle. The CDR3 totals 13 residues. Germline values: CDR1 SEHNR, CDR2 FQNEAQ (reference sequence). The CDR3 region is CASSQTGLAEQYF. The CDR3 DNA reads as TGTGCCAGCAGCCAGACCGGACTCGCCGAGCAGTACTTC.

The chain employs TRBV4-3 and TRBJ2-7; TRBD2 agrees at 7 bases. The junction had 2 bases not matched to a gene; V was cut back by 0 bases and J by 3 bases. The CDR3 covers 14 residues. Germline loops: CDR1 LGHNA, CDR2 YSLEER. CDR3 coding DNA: TGCGCCAGCAGCCAAGATCGCGGGGGCTACGAGCAGTACTTC. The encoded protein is CASSQDRGGYEQYF.

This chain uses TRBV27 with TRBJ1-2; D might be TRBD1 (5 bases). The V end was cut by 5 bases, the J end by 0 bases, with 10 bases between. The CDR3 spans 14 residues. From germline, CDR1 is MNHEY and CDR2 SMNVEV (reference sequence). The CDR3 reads CASSRQPPNYGYTF. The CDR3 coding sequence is TGTGCCAGCAGTAGACAGCCTCCTAACTATGGCTACACCTTC.

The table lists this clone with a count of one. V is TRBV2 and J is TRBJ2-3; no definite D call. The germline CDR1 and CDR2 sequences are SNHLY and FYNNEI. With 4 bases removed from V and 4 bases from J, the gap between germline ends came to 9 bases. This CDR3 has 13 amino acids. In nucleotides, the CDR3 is TGTGCCAGCAGTGGGAGTAAGGCAGATACGCAGTATTTT. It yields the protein CASSGSKADTQYF.

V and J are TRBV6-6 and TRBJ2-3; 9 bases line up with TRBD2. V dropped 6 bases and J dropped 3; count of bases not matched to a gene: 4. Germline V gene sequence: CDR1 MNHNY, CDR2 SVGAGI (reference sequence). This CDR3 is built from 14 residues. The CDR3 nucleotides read TGTGCCAGCAGAATGACTAGCGGTACAGATACGCAGTATTTT. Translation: CASRMTSGTDTQYF.

CDR3 in amino acids: CASSLTGNPEAFF. In nucleotides, the CDR3 is TGTGCCAGCAGCTTGACAGGGAATCCTGAAGCTTTCTTT. This chain connects TRBV5-6 to TRBJ1-1, with a tentative D call TRBD1 (6 bases). The CDR3 loop spans 13 amino acids. Germline V gene sequence: CDR1 SGHDT, CDR2 YYEEEE. Between the trimmed V and J ends, which lost 1 base and 6 bases, there was a span of 10 bases.

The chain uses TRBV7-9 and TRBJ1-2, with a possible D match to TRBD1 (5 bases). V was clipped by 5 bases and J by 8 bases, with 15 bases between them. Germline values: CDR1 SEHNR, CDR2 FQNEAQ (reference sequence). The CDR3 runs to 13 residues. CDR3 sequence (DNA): TGTGCCAGCAGCCCCCGCGGAGGGGAAGGCTACACCTTC. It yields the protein CASSPRGGEGYTF.

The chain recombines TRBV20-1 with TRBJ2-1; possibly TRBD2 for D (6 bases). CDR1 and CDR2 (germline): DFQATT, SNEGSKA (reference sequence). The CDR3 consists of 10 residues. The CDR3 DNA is TGCAGCCCTAAACTAGCAAAGCAGTTCTTC. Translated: CSPKLAKQFF.

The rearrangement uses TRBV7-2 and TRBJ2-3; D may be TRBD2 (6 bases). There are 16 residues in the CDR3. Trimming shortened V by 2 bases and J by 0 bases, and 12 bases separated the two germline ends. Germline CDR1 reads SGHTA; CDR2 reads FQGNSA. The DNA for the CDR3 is TGTGCCAGCAGCTTATGGGGGGTCACTAGCACAGATACGCAGTATTTT. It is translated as CASSLWGVTSTDTQYF.

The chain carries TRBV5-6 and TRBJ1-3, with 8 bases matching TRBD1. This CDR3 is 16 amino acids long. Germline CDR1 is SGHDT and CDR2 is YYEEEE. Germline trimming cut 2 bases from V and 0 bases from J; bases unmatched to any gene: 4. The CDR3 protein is CASSLGTGSSGNTIYF. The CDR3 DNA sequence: TGTGCCAGCAGCTTAGGGACAGGAAGCTCTGGAAACACCATATATTTT. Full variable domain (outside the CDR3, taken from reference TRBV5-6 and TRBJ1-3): DAGVTQSPTHLIKTRGQQVTLRCSPKSGHDTVSWYQQALGQGPQFIFQYYEEEERQRGNFPDRFSGHQFPNYSSELNVNALLLGDSALYLCASSLGTGSSGNTIYFGEGSWLTVV.

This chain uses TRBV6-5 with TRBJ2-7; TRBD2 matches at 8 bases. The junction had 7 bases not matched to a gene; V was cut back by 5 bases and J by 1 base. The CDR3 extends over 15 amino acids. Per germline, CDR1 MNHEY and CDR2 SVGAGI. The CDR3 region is CASSRLSGSSYEQYF. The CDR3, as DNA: TGTGCCAGCAGTCGACTAAGCGGGAGTTCCTACGAGCAGTACTTC.

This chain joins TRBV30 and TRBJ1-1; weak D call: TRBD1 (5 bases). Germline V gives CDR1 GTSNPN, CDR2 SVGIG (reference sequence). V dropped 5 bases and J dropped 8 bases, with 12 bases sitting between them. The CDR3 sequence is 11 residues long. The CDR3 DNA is TGTGCCTGGGCCGGAGCAGGGGAAGCTTTCTTT. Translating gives CAWAGAGEAFF.

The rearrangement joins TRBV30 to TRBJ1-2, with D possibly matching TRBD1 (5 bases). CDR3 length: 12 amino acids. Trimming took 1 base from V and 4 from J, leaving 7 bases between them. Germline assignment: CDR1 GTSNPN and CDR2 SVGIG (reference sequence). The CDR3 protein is CAWSARAYGYTF. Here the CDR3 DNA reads TGTGCCTGGAGTGCCAGGGCCTATGGCTACACCTTC.

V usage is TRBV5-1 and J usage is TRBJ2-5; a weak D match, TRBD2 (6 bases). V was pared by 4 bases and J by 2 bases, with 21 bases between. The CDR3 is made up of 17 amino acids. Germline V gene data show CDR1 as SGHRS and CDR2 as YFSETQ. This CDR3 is CASSQPGTPKRQETQYF. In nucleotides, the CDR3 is TGCGCCAGCAGCCAACCCGGGACTCCAAAGCGGCAAGAGACCCAGTACTTC.

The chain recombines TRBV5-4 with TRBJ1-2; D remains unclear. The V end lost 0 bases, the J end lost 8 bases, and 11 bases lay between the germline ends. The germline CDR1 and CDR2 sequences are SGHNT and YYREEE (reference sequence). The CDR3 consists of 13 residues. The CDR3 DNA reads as TGTGCCAGCAGCTTGGAACGGGTGCGGGGCTACACCTTC. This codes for CASSLERVRGYTF.

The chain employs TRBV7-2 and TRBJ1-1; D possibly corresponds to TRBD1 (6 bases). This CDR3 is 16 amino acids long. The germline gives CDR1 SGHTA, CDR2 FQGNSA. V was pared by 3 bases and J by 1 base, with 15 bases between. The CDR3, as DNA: TGTGCCAGCAGCTTTGCGTCGGCAGGGGCGAACACTGAAGCTTTCTTT. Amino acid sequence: CASSFASAGANTEAFF.

CDR3 loop: CASSAGYTGELFF. The CDR3 DNA is TGTGCCAGCAGTGCAGGGTACACCGGGGAGCTGTTTTTT. The chain employs TRBV2 and TRBJ2-2, with D maybe TRBD1 (5 bases). CDR3 length: 13 residues. Germline values: CDR1 SNHLY, CDR2 FYNNEI. V dropped 4 bases and J dropped 3 bases, with 6 bases sitting between them.

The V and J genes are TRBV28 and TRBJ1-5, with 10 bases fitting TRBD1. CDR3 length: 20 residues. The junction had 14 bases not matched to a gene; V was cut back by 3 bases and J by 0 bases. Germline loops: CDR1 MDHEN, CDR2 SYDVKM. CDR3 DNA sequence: TGTGCCAGCAGTTTTGAGATCGGGACAGGGGTCCAATATAGCAATCAGCCCCAGCATTTT. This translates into CASSFEIGTGVQYSNQPQHF. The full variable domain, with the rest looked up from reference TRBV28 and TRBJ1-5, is DVKVTQSSRYLVKRTGEKVFLECVQDMDHENMFWYRQDPGLGLRLIYFSYDVKMKEKGDIPEGYSVSREKKERFSLILESASTNQTSMYLCASSFEIGTGVQYSNQPQHFGDGTRLSIL.

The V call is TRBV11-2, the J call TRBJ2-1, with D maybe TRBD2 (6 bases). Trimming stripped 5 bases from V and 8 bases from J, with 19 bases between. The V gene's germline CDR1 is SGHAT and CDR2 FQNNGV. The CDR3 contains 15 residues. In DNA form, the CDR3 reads TGTGCCAGCAGCCCGAACCGGGGGTATATCGATGAGCAGTTCTTC. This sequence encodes CASSPNRGYIDEQFF.

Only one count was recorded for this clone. CDR3 protein: CASSQEREIHYEQYF. As DNA, the CDR3 is TGCGCCAGCAGCCAAGAGAGGGAAATCCACTACGAGCAGTACTTC. The chain links TRBV4-3 to TRBJ2-7; TRBD2 might be the D (5 bases). This CDR3 comprises 15 residues. Germline V CDR1 and CDR2: LGHNA, YSLEER. Trimming left V 0 bases short and J 3 bases short, with 12 bases between.

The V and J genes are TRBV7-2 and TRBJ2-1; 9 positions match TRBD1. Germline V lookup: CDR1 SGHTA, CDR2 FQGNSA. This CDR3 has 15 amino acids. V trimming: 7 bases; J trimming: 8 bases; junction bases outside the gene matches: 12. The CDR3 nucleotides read TGTGCCAGCACCCGTTGGGACAGGGTTCCGCATGAGCAGTTCTTC. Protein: CASTRWDRVPHEQFF.

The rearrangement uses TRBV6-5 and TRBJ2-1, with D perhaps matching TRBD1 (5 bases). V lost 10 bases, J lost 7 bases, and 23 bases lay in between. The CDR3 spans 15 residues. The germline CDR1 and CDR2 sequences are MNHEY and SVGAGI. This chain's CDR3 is CAIFERGAGKNEQFF. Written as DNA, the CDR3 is TGTGCCATCTTTGAAAGGGGCGCAGGGAAGAATGAGCAGTTCTTC.

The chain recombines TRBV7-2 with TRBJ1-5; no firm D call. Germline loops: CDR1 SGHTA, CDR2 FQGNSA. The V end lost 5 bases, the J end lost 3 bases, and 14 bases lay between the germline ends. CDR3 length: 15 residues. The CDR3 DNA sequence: TGTGCCAGCAGCCCTACGTACGGGGACAATCAGCCCCAGCATTTT. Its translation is CASSPTYGDNQPQHF.

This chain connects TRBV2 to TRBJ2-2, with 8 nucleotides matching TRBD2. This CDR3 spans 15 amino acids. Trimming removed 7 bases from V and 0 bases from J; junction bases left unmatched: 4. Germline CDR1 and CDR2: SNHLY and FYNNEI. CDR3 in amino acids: CASKPGLANTGELFF. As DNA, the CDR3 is TGTGCCAGCAAACCGGGACTAGCGAACACCGGGGAGCTGTTTTTT. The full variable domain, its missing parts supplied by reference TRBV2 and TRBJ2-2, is EPEVTQTPSHQVTQMGQEVILRCVPISNHLYFYWYRQILGQKVEFLVSFYNNEISEKSEIFDDQFSVERPDGSNFTLKIRSTKLEDSAMYFCASKPGLANTGELFFGEGSRLTVL.

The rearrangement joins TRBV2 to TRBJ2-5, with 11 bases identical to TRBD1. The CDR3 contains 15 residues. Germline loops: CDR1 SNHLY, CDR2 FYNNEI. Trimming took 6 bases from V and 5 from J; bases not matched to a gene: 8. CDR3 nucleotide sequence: TGTGCCAGCAGAAGGGACAGGGGGGTCGGGGAGACCCAGTACTTC. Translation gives CASRRDRGVGETQYF. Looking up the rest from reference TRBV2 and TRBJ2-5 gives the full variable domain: EPEVTQTPSHQVTQMGQEVILRCVPISNHLYFYWYRQILGQKVEFLVSFYNNEISEKSEIFDDQFSVERPDGSNFTLKIRSTKLEDSAMYFCASRRDRGVGETQYFGPGTRLLVL.

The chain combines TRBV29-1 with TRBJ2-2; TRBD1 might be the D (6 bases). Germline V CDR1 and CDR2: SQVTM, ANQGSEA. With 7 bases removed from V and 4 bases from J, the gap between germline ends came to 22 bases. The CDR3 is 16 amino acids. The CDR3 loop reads CSAGGGRQGFTGELFF. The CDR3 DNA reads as TGCAGCGCTGGGGGCGGGCGGCAGGGGTTCACCGGGGAGCTGTTTTTT.

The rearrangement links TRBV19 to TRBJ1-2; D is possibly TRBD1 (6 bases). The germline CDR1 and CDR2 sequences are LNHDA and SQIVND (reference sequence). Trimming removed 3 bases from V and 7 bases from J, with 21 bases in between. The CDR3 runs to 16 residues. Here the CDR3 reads CASSIPSTTGQGGYTF. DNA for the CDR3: TGTGCCAGTAGTATCCCCTCGACGACAGGCCAAGGTGGCTACACCTTC.

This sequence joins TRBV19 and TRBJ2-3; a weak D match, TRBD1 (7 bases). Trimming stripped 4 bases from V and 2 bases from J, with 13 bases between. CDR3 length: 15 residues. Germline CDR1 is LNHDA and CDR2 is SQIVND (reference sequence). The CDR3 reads CASSTQGGSTDTQYF. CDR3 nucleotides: TGTGCCAGTAGTACCCAGGGGGGTTCCACAGATACGCAGTATTTT.

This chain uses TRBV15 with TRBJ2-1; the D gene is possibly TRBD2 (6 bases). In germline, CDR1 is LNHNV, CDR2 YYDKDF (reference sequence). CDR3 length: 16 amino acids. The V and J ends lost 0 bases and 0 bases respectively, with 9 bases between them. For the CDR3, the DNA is TGTGCCACCAGCAGAGATCGGGGGAGCTCCTACAATGAGCAGTTCTTC. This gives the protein CATSRDRGSSYNEQFF.

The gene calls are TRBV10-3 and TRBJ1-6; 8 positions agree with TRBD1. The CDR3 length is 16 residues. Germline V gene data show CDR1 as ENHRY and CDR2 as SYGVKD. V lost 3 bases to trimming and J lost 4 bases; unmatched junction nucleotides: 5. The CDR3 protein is CAISDNRGVYNSPLHF. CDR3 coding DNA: TGTGCCATCAGTGACAACAGGGGGGTTTATAATTCACCCCTCCACTTT.